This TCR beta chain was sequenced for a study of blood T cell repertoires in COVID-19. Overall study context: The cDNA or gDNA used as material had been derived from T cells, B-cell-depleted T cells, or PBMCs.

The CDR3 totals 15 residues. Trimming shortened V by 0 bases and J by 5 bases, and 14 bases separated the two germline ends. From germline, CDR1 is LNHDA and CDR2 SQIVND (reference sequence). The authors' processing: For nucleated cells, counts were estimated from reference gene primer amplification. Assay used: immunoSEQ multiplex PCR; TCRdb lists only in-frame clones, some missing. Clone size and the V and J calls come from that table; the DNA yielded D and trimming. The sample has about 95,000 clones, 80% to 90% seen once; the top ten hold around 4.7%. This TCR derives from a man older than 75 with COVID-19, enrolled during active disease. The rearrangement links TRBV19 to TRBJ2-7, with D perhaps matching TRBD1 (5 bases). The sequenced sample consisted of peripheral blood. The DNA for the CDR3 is TGTGCCAGTAGTATAGAGGGCAGGGTGGTGGACGAGCAGTACTTC. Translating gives CASSIEGRVVDEQYF.